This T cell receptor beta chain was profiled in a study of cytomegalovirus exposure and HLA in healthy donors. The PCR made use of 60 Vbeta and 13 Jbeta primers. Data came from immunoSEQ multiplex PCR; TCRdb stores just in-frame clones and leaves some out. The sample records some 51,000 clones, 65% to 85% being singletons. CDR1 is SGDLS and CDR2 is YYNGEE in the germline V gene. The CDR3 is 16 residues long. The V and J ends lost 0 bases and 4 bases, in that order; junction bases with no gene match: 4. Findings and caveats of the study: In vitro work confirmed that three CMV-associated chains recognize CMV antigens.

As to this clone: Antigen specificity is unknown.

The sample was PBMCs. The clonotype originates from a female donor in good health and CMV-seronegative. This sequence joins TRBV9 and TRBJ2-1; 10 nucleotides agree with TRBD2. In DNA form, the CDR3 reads TGTGCCAGCAGCGTAGGGACTAGCGGTACGTACAATGAGCAGTTCTTC. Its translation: CASSVGTSGTYNEQFF.